The 27 T cell receptor beta chains presented below share a single source sample, sequenced in a study of OX40 agonist ivuxolimab in advanced cancers. Clones were sequenced by immunoSEQ multiplex PCR, and TCRdb holds only the in-frame ones, with some missing. This sample has about 64,000 clones, with 84% found just once. The sequences come from CD4+ or CD8+ T cells sorted from blood, collected in a trial of the OX40 agonist ivuxolimab. Every receptor here comes from an adult with an advanced solid tumor such as melanoma, head and neck, liver or kidney cancer.

This clone appeared a few times. This chain links TRBV1 with TRBJ1-5; TRBD1, the D gene given by the table, was not confirmed from the DNA. TRBV1 is assigned pseudogene status. The CDR3 contains 17 residues. CDR3 residues: CTSSQVRFHRDCQPQHF. CDR3 DNA sequence: TGCACCAGCAGCCAAGTTCGGTTTCACAGGGATTGTCAGCCCCAGCATTTT.

The V gene is TRBV10-1, the J gene TRBJ1-6; D is perhaps TRBD1 (5 bases). Germline CDR1 reads WNHNN; CDR2 reads SYGVQD (reference sequence). CDR3 size: 13 residues. The V gene lost 7 bases and the J gene lost 8 bases, with 12 bases spanning the gap. The CDR3 nucleotides are TGCGCCAGCAAGTCCAGGGTTGATTCACCCCTCCACTTT. Translating gives CASKSRVDSPLHF.

This clone was counted between two and nine times. V gene TRBV5-1 combines with J gene TRBJ2-5; D might be TRBD1 or TRBD2, each matching 6 bases. Germline values: CDR1 SGHRS, CDR2 YFSETQ. V was cut by 2 bases and J by 7 bases, with 15 bases left in between. The CDR3 has 14 residues. Here the CDR3 reads CASSLTGGDGTQYF. The CDR3 DNA reads as TGCGCCAGCAGCTTAACCGGGGGCGACGGGACCCAGTACTTC.

The genes are TRBV9 and TRBJ2-3; 16 bases fit TRBD2. This CDR3 has 18 amino acids. Looked up from germline, CDR1 is SGDLS and CDR2 is YYNGEE. Trimming cost V 8 bases and J 0 bases; bases outside gene matches: 9. DNA for the CDR3: TGTGCCAGGCCAAAGGGACTAGCGGGGGGGCGTAGCACAGATACGCAGTATTTT. This codes for CARPKGLAGGRSTDTQYF.

The chain recombines TRBV10-2 with TRBJ2-3, with 9 bases aligning to TRBD2. Germline loops: CDR1 WSHSY, CDR2 SAAADI. J was trimmed by 1 base and V by 1 base; bases with no gene match: 3. The CDR3 has 16 residues. This CDR3 reads CASSEFQREGTDTQYF. In DNA form, the CDR3 reads TGCGCCAGCAGTGAGTTCCAGCGGGAGGGCACAGATACGCAGTATTTT.

This chain connects TRBV7-2 to TRBJ2-7; D is unresolved. CDR1 SGHTA and CDR2 FQGNSA come from the germline V gene. V was clipped by 5 bases and J by 2 bases, with 16 bases between them. The CDR3 contains 15 residues. The CDR3 loop is CASSPGRSKTYEQYF. CDR3 DNA sequence: TGTGCCAGCAGCCCCGGACGGAGCAAGACCTACGAGCAGTACTTC. The entire variable domain, with the rest obtained from reference TRBV7-2 and TRBJ2-7, is as follows: GAGVSQSPSNKVTEKGKDVELRCDPISGHTALYWYRQSLGQGLEFLIYFQGNSAPDKSGLPSDRFSAERTGGSVSTLTIQRTQQEDSAVYLCASSPGRSKTYEQYFGPGTRLTVT.

The V gene is TRBV5-4, the J gene TRBJ1-4; D might be TRBD1 (6 bases). The CDR3 extends over 20 amino acids. The V end lost 0 bases, the J end lost 3 bases, and 24 bases lay between the germline ends. Germline CDR1 reads SGHNT; CDR2 reads YYREEE (reference sequence). CDR3 coding DNA: TGTGCCAGCAGCTTGGACCCGAGGGGGGCACCCCTGAGGGCTAATGAAAAACTGTTTTTT. Translating gives CASSLDPRGAPLRANEKLFF.

The chain recombines TRBV25-1 with TRBJ1-1; tentative D call: TRBD1 (6 bases). The CDR3 consists of 13 residues. V dropped 4 bases and J dropped 1 base, with 7 bases sitting between them. CDR1 is MGHDK, CDR2 SYGVNS, per germline. The CDR3 loop is CASSGDKNTEAFF. The CDR3 DNA reads TGTGCCAGCAGTGGGGACAAGAACACTGAAGCTTTCTTT.

V gene TRBV5-4 combines with J gene TRBJ2-5; D possibly corresponds to TRBD1 (5 bases). CDR3 length: 14 amino acids. The V gene lost 2 bases and the J gene lost 1 base, with 9 bases spanning the gap. Germline-derived CDR1 and CDR2 are SGHNT and YYREEE (reference sequence). CDR3 sequence: CASSFSGSQETQYF. CDR3 nucleotides: TGTGCCAGCAGCTTTTCAGGGTCCCAAGAGACCCAGTACTTC.

The chain joins TRBV30 to TRBJ2-7, with D unresolved. CDR3 length: 15 amino acids. V was pared by 0 bases and J by 3 bases, with 15 bases between. In germline, CDR1 is GTSNPN, CDR2 SVGIG (reference sequence). This CDR3 reads CAWSVGPTYVYEQYF. The CDR3 DNA is TGTGCCTGGAGTGTCGGTCCGACTTACGTCTACGAGCAGTACTTC.

The genes are TRBV4-1 and TRBJ1-2, with D tentatively TRBD1 (5 bases). Looked up from germline, CDR1 is MGHRA and CDR2 is YSYEKL. Trimming shortened V by 2 bases and J by 0 bases, and 13 bases separated the two germline ends. The CDR3 has 16 residues. CDR3 loop: CASSQPYRTSNYGYTF. The CDR3 DNA follows: TGCGCCAGCAGCCAACCTTATCGGACATCTAACTATGGCTACACCTTC.

The V call is TRBV6-6, the J call TRBJ1-5, with a tentative D call TRBD1 (5 bases). From germline, CDR1 is MNHNY and CDR2 SVGAGI (reference sequence). Trimming stripped 9 bases from V and 7 bases from J, with 7 bases between. The CDR3 spans 10 residues. CDR3 region: CASGAQPQHF. Written as DNA, the CDR3 is TGTGCCAGTGGGGCCCAGCCCCAGCATTTT.

The chain carries TRBV5-4 and TRBJ2-7; 10 bases map to TRBD2. J was trimmed by 2 bases and V by 4 bases; bases with no gene match: 9. The CDR3 has 16 residues. The V gene's germline CDR1 is SGHNT and CDR2 YYREEE (reference sequence). CDR3 DNA sequence: TGTGCCAGCAGCACTTGGCTAGCGGGAGATCCCTACGAGCAGTACTTC. This encodes CASSTWLAGDPYEQYF.

J is TRBJ2-7 and V is TRBV7-3, with D possibly TRBD1 on 6 matching bases. CDR1 is SGHTA and CDR2 is FQGTGA in the germline V gene. The CDR3 consists of 14 residues. Trimming stripped 5 bases from V and 5 bases from J, with 16 bases between. DNA for the CDR3: TGTGCCAGCAGCAAAACAGGGATGGAAGACGAGCAGTACTTC. This translates into CASSKTGMEDEQYF.

This clone was found a few times. This chain uses TRBV29-1 with TRBJ2-2; TRBD1 matches at 10 bases. The CDR3 covers 15 residues. J lost 5 bases, V lost 6 bases, and 9 bases had no gene match. The V gene's germline CDR1 is SQVTM and CDR2 ANQGSEA. CDR3 nucleotide sequence: TGCAGCGTCAAAGAACCGGGACAGGGGACCGGGGAGCTGTTTTTT. This sequence encodes CSVKEPGQGTGELFF.

The rearrangement links TRBV4-1 to TRBJ1-3, with D hard to call. The germline V gene encodes CDR1 MGHRA and CDR2 YSYEKL. The CDR3 has 14 residues. V was trimmed by 2 bases and J by 3 bases, leaving 8 bases between them. The CDR3 nucleotides are TGCGCCAGCAGCCAAATTTTGGGTGGAAACACCATATATTTT. This gives the protein CASSQILGGNTIYF.

The chain links TRBV18 to TRBJ2-7, with 9 nucleotides matching TRBD1. This CDR3 region has 14 residues. The V gene end was trimmed by 7 bases and the J gene end by 0 bases; junction bases not matched to a gene: 4. Germline CDR1 and CDR2: KGHSH and LQKENI. Here the CDR3 DNA reads TGTGCCAGCTTGCGGACAGGGGCCTCCTACGAGCAGTACTTC. As protein: CASLRTGASYEQYF.

The genes are TRBV9 and TRBJ1-4; possibly TRBD1 for D (5 bases). The CDR3 loop spans 15 amino acids. V lost 3 bases and J 5 bases, leaving 14 bases between the germline ends. Germline V gene data show CDR1 as SGDLS and CDR2 as YYNGEE. In DNA form, the CDR3 reads TGTGCCAGCAGCGGGGGTACGCAGGGCAATGAAAAACTGTTTTTT. This translates into CASSGGTQGNEKLFF.

The CDR3 DNA sequence: TGTGCCAGCTCACCCGCCGGGCTGAACACTGAAGCTTTCTTT. Encoded protein: CASSPAGLNTEAFF. V and J are TRBV18 and TRBJ1-1; D is undetermined. Trimming removed 3 bases from V and 0 bases from J, with 8 bases in between. There are 14 residues in the CDR3. CDR1 KGHSH and CDR2 LQKENI come from the germline V gene.

The V and J genes are TRBV10-2 and TRBJ2-3, with TRBD2 identical over 15 bases. This CDR3 is built from 18 residues. Per germline, CDR1 WSHSY and CDR2 SAAADI. J was trimmed by 4 bases and V by 4 bases; bases with no gene match: 9. This chain's CDR3 is CASSGTGTSGGRADTQYF. The CDR3 DNA sequence: TGCGCCAGCAGTGGAACCGGGACTAGCGGGGGGAGGGCAGATACGCAGTATTTT.

The J gene is TRBJ2-5, the V gene TRBV5-1; 11 bases fit TRBD2. Losses at the gene ends were 3 bases for V and 5 bases for J; bases not matched to a gene: 0. Germline V gives CDR1 SGHRS, CDR2 YFSETQ. The length of the CDR3 is 13 residues. CDR3 sequence reads: CASSWTSGETQYF. As DNA, the CDR3 is TGCGCCAGCAGCTGGACTAGCGGGGAGACCCAGTACTTC.

The J gene is TRBJ2-1, the V gene TRBV29-1, with 8 bases that match TRBD1. Losses at the gene ends were 3 bases for V and 6 bases for J; bases not matched to a gene: 13. Per the germline V gene, CDR1 is SQVTM and CDR2 is ANQGSEA. This CDR3 is built from 16 residues. The CDR3 nucleotides are TGCAGCGTTGATGAGACAGGGGAGAAAATGGCCAATGAGCAGTTCTTC. This codes for CSVDETGEKMANEQFF.

The chain joins TRBV2 to TRBJ1-6, with 10 bases fitting TRBD1. In germline, CDR1 is SNHLY, CDR2 FYNNEI. Germline trimming cut 6 bases from V and 10 bases from J; bases unmatched to any gene: 6. This CDR3 is built from 14 residues. The CDR3 sequence is CASRTGGAGSPLHF. The CDR3 DNA reads TGTGCCAGCAGGACAGGGGGCGCGGGGTCACCCCTCCACTTT.

The chain links TRBV30 to TRBJ1-1, with 7 bases lining up with TRBD1. This CDR3 is built from 14 residues. After removal of 2 bases from V and 4 bases from J, the junction contained 7 bases not matched to a gene. The germline CDR1 and CDR2 sequences are GTSNPN and SVGIG (reference sequence). This CDR3 reads CAWSFKGGFTEAFF. CDR3 nucleotides: TGTGCCTGGAGTTTCAAAGGGGGCTTCACTGAAGCTTTCTTT.

The V and J genes are TRBV6-5 and TRBJ2-1; D may be TRBD2 (6 bases). CDR3 length: 15 amino acids. The V and J ends lost 0 bases and 5 bases respectively, with 11 bases between them. In germline, CDR1 is MNHEY, CDR2 SVGAGI. The CDR3 here is CASSYSSGRHNEQFF. DNA of the CDR3: TGTGCCAGCAGTTACTCGTCGGGGAGGCACAATGAGCAGTTCTTC.

Comments on this clone: The junction shows a germline mismatch at one end, possibly a read error. This chain links TRBV6-5 with TRBJ2-7; maybe TRBD2 (5 bases). There are 12 residues in the CDR3. CDR1 and CDR2 from the germline V gene are MNHEY and SVGAGI. The CDR3, as DNA: TGTGCCAGCAGTGACGGGAAGGCGACCCTCATCTTC. It translates to CASSDGKATLIF.

This rearrangement joins TRBV6-1 to TRBJ2-1; 7 bases line up with TRBD1. V shed 4 bases and J 6 bases; nucleotides not matched to a gene: 6. This CDR3 contains 14 residues. Germline-derived CDR1 and CDR2 are MNHNS and SASEGT. The CDR3 DNA reads as TGTGCCAGCAGTGTCCACAGGGGCCCCAATGAGCAGTTCTTC. Translated: CASSVHRGPNEQFF.